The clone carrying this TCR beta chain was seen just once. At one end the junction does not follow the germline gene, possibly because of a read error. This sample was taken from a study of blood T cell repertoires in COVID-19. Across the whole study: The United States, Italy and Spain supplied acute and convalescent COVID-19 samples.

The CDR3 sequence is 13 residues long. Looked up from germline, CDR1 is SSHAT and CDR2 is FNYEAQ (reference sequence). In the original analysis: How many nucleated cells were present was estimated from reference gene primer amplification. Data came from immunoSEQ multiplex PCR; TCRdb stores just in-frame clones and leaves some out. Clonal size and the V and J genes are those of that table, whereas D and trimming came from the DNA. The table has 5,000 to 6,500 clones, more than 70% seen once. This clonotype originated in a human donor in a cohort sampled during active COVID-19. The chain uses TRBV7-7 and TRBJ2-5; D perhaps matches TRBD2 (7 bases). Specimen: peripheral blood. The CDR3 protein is CASSFGGRETQYF. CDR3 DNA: TGTGCTAGCAGCTTCGGGGGGCGGGAGACCCAGTACTTC.